The T cell receptor (beta chain) described here comes from a study of radiotherapy plus CTLA-4 blockade in lung cancer (dated by TCRdb to 2016 to 2018). Study-level background: Objective responses were observed in 18% of enrolled patients, and disease control was achieved in 31%. Broad study findings and their caveats: Early dynamic changes in blood T cell clones, together with increased serum interferon-beta after radiation, were reported as the strongest predictors of response. After treatment with radiotherapy and ipilimumab, TCR clones that originated in tumors expanded in peripheral blood.

The study evaluated CTLA-4 blockade (ipilimumab) given together with focal radiation therapy in patients who had chemo-refractory metastatic non-small-cell lung cancer. Library generation was performed with the immunoSEQ multiplex PCR assay. In its TCRdb copy, this immuneACCESS table keeps in-frame sequences only and misses some clones. Where compared with another copy, unresolved V genes explain less than half of these, and the others have no known cause. This sample comprises about 31,000 clones, 70% to 75% of them detected only once. The biggest ten clones account for around 4.5% of the sample. Concerning this clone: Its recognized antigen is unknown. The sample holds no much larger clone one base away, and base qualities are not on file.

This clonotype was obtained from a human donor with non-small cell lung cancer whose response to radiotherapy plus ipilimumab could not be evaluated. Source: peripheral blood, taken from a patient treated with radiotherapy plus ipilimumab.

The bases are TGTGCCAGCAGTTTTTCCTACGGTGGGACAGGGGTACCAACCAAAAACATTCAGTACTTC. It translates to CASSFSYGGTGVPTKNIQYF. The V gene is TRBV28 and the J gene is TRBJ2-4; TRBD1 aligns with 10 central bases. The germline V gene supplies CDR1 MDHEN and CDR2 SYDVKM. V has 3 bases trimmed and J has 2 bases trimmed; junction bases matching no gene number 16. Reading from cysteine to phenylalanine, the CDR3 counts 20 amino acids. Here the CDR3 DNA is all that survives: 60 bases in frame from base 1.